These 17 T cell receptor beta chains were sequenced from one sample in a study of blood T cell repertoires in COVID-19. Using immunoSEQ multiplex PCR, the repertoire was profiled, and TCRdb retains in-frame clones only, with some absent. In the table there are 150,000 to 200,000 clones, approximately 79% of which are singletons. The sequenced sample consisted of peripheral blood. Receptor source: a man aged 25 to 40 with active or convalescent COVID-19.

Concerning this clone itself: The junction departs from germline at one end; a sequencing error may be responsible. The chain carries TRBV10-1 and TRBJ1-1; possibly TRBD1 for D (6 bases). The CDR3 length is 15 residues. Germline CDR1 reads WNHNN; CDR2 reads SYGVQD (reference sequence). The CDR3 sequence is CASSDRQGMKTEAFF. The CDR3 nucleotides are TGCGCCAGCAGTGATAGGCAGGGGATGAAGACTGAAGCTTTCTTT.

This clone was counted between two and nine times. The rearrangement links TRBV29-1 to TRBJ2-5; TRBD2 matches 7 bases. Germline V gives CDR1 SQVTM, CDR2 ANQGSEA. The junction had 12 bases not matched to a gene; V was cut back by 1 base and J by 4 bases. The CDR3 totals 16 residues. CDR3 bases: TGCAGCGTTGAAGGATGGGAGGGCTCGAGGTTAGAGACCCAGTACTTC. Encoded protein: CSVEGWEGSRLETQYF. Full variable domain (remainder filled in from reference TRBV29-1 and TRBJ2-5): SAVISQKPSRDICQRGTSLTIQCQVDSQVTMMFWYRQQPGQSLTLIATANQGSEATYESGFVIDKFPISRPNLTFSTLTVSNMSPEDSSIYLCSVEGWEGSRLETQYFGPGTRLLVL.

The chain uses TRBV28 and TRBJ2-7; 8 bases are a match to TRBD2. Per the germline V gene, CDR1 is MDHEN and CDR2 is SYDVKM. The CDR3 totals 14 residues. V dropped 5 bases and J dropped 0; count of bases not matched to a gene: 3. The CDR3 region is CASSREGISYEQYF. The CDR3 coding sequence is TGTGCCAGCAGTCGGGAGGGTATCTCCTACGAGCAGTACTTC.

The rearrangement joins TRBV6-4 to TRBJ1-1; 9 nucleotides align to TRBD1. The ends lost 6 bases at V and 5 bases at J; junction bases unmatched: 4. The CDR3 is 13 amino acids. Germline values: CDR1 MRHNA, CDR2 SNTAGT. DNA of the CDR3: TGTGCCAGCAGGGGACAGGGTGGGACTGAAGCTTTCTTT. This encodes CASRGQGGTEAFF.

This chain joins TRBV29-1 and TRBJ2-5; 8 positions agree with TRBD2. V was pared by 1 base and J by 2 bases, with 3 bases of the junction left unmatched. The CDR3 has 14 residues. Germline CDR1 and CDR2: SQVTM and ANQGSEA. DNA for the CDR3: TGCAGCGTTGAAGGCCCGGGGGGGCAAGAGACCCAGTACTTC. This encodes CSVEGPGGQETQYF.

The CDR3 sequence is CATSDDGGSGEQFF. The CDR3 DNA is TGTGCCACCAGTGATGACGGGGGTAGCGGTGAGCAGTTCTTC. The chain recombines TRBV24-1 with TRBJ2-1, with a weak D call TRBD2 (6 bases). CDR1 is KGHDR, CDR2 SFDVKD, per germline. This CDR3 contains 14 residues. Trimming left V 3 bases short and J 9 bases short, with 14 bases between.

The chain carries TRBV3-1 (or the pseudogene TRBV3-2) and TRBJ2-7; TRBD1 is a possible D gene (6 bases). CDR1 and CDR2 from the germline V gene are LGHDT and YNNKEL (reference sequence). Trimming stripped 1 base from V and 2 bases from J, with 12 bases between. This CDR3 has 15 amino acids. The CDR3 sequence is CASSQAGAQAYEQYV. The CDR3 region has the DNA TGTGCCAGCAGCCAAGCAGGGGCTCAGGCCTACGAGCAGTACGTC.

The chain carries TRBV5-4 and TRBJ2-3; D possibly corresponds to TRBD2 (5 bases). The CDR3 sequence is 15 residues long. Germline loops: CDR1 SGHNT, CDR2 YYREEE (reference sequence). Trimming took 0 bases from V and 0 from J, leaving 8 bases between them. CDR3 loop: CASSLDSGSTDTQYF. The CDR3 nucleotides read TGTGCCAGCAGCTTGGACTCGGGAAGCACAGATACGCAGTATTTT.

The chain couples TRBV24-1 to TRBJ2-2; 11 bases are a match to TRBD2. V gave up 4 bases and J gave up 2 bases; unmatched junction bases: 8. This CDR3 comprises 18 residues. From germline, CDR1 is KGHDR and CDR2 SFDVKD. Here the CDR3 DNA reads TGTGCCACCAGTGAGGCTAGCGGGGGGACCCATAACACCGGGGAGCTGTTTTTT. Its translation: CATSEASGGTHNTGELFF.

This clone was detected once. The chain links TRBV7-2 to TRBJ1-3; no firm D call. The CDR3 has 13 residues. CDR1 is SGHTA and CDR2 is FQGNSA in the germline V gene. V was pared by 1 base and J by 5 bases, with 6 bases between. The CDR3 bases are TGTGCCAGCAGCTTAGGGCCCCGAAACACCATATATTTT. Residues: CASSLGPRNTIYF. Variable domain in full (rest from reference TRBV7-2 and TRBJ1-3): GAGVSQSPSNKVTEKGKDVELRCDPISGHTALYWYRQSLGQGLEFLIYFQGNSAPDKSGLPSDRFSAERTGGSVSTLTIQRTQQEDSAVYLCASSLGPRNTIYFGEGSWLTVV.

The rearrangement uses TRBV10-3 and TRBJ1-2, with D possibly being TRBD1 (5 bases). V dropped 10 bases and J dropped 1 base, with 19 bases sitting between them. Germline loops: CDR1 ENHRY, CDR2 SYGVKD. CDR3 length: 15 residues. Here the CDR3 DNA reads TGTGCCACCAGGGCTGGGGGGATGGATAACTATGGCTACACCTTC. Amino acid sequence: CATRAGGMDNYGYTF.

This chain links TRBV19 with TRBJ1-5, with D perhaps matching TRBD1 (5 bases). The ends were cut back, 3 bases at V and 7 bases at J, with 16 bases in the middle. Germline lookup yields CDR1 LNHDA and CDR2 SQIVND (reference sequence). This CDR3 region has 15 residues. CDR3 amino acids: CASSIYQGQEQPQHF. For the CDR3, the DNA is TGTGCCAGTAGTATCTACCAGGGTCAAGAACAGCCCCAGCATTTT. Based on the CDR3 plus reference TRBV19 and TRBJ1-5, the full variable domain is DGGITQSPKYLFRKEGQNVTLSCEQNLNHDAMYWYRQDPGQGLRLIYYSQIVNDFQKGDIAEGYSVSREKKESFPLTVTSAQKNPTAFYLCASSIYQGQEQPQHFGDGTRLSIL.

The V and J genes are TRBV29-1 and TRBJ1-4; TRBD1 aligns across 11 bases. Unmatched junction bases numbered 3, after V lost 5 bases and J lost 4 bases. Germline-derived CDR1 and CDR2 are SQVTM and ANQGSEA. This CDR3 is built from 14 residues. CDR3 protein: CSVPGTGGNEKLFF. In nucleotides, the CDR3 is TGCAGCGTTCCTGGGACAGGGGGTAATGAAAAACTGTTTTTT.

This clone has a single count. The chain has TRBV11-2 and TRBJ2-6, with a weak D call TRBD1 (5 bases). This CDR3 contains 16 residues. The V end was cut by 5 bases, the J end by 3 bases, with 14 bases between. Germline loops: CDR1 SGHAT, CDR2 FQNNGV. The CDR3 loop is CASSQRLGDGANVLTF. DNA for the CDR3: TGTGCCAGCAGCCAGAGGCTAGGGGATGGGGCCAACGTCCTGACTTTC.

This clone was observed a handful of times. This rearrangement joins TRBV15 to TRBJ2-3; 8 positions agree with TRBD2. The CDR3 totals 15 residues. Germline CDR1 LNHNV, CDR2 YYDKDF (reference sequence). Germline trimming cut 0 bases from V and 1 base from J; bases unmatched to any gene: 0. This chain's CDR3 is CATSRERGGTDTQYF. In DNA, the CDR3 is TGTGCCACCAGCAGAGAGCGGGGGGGCACAGATACGCAGTATTTT.

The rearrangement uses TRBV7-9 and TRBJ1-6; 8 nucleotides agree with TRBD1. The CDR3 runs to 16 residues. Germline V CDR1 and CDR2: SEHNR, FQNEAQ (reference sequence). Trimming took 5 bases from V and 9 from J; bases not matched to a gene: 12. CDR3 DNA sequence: TGTGCCAGCAGCCCCCCCGCAGGGGGCGTCGGTTCACCCCTCCACTTT. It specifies CASSPPAGGVGSPLHF.

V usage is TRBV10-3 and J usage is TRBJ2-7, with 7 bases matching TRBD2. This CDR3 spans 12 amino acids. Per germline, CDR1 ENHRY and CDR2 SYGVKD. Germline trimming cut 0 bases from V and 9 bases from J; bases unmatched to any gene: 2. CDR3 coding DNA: TGTGCCATCAGTGAGTCTGGGAGGGTGCAGTACGTC. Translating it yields CAISESGRVQYV.